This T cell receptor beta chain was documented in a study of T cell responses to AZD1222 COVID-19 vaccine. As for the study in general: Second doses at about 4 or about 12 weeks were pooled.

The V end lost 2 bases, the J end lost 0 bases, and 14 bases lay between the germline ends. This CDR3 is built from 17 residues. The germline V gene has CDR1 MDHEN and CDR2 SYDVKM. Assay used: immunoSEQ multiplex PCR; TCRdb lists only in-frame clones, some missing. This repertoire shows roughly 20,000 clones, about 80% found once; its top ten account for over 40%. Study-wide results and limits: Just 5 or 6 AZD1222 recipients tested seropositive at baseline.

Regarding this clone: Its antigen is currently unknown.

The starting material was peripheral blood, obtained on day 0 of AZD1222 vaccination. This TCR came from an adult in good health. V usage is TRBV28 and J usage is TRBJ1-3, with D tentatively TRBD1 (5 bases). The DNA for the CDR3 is TGTGCCAGCAGTTTAATTGAGGGGAGCCACTCTGGAAACACCATATATTTT. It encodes CASSLIEGSHSGNTIYF.